Listed below are T cell receptor beta chains from one sample, sequenced in a study of shared clonotypes between healthy human individuals. Repertoires were generated with immunoSEQ multiplex PCR, while TCRdb's copy carries only in-frame clones and drops some. The table lists under 700,000 clones, 85% to 95% of them singletons. The specimen sequenced was naive CD8+ T cells sorted from blood. Every receptor here comes from a woman in her 30s in good health. Both conserved end residues are part of each CDR3. Fields, in order: CDR3 protein, CDR3 DNA, clone size, D gene, V gene, J gene. The D gene is left open where the match is weak. Part of the rows lack a size; the others show once, few, many or a class for expanded clones.

CDR3aa: CATSSWANPSGTTDTQYF; CDR3nt: TGTGCCACCAGCAGTTGGGCTAATCCTAGCGGGACTACAGATACGCAGTATTTT; abundance: .; d_gene: TRBD2; v_gene: TRBV15; j_gene: TRBJ2-3
CDR3aa: CASSPGQGTDTQYF; CDR3nt: TGTGCCAGCAGCCCGGGACAGGGCACAGATACGCAGTATTTT; abundance: .; d_gene: TRBD1; v_gene: TRBV5-8; j_gene: TRBJ2-3
CDR3aa: CASSLYGTGYEQYF; CDR3nt: TGTGCCAGCAGTTTATATGGGACAGGGTACGAGCAGTACTTC; abundance: .; d_gene: TRBD1; v_gene: TRBV27; j_gene: TRBJ2-7
CDR3aa: CASSQDRTSRSPEQFF; CDR3nt: TGCGCCAGCAGCCAAGACCGGACTAGCAGGTCCCCTGAGCAGTTCTTC; abundance: .; d_gene: TRBD2; v_gene: TRBV4-1; j_gene: TRBJ2-1
CDR3aa: CASSGLGQGKGETQYF; CDR3nt: TGTGCCAGCAGCGGACTAGGGCAGGGCAAGGGAGAGACCCAGTACTTC; abundance: .; d_gene: TRBD2; v_gene: TRBV27; j_gene: TRBJ2-5
CDR3aa: CASSPRLAGVLEQYF; CDR3nt: TGTGCCAGCAGCCCACGACTAGCGGGAGTTCTCGAGCAGTACTTC; abundance: .; d_gene: TRBD2; v_gene: TRBV13; j_gene: TRBJ2-7
CDR3aa: CASSPQGAYEQYF; CDR3nt: TGTGCCAGCAGTCCACAGGGGGCCTACGAGCAGTACTTC; abundance: .; d_gene: TRBD1; v_gene: TRBV2; j_gene: TRBJ2-7
CDR3aa: CASSLNELGRATEAFF; CDR3nt: TGTGCCAGCAGCTTAAACGAGTTAGGGCGGGCCACTGAAGCTTTCTTT; abundance: .; d_gene: .; v_gene: TRBV13; j_gene: TRBJ1-1
CDR3aa: CASSSNGYEQYF; CDR3nt: TGTGCCAGCTCCAGCAATGGGTACGAGCAGTACTTC; abundance: .; d_gene: .; v_gene: TRBV19; j_gene: TRBJ2-7
CDR3aa: CASSQDPQGWTEAFF; CDR3nt: TGTGCCAGCAGCCAAGATCCTCAGGGATGGACTGAAGCTTTCTTT; abundance: .; d_gene: .; v_gene: TRBV4-2; j_gene: TRBJ1-1
CDR3aa: CASSARGPYEQYF; CDR3nt: TGTGCCAGTAGTGCCCGAGGCCCTTACGAGCAGTACTTC; abundance: .; d_gene: .; v_gene: TRBV19; j_gene: TRBJ2-7
CDR3aa: CASSLSGTAPSFGPQHF; CDR3nt: TGTGCCAGCAGTTTATCCGGGACAGCCCCCTCGTTCGGGCCCCAGCATTTT; abundance: .; d_gene: TRBD1; v_gene: TRBV28; j_gene: TRBJ1-5
CDR3aa: CASTTNYYEQYF; CDR3nt: TGCGCCAGCACGACTAACTACTACGAGCAGTACTTC; abundance: .; d_gene: .; v_gene: TRBV10-2; j_gene: TRBJ2-7
CDR3aa: CASPWWTPGAQYF; CDR3nt: TGTGCCAGTCCCTGGTGGACCCCAGGGGCCCAGTACTTC; abundance: .; d_gene: .; v_gene: TRBV19; j_gene: TRBJ2-5
CDR3aa: CASSFFPPGASNQPQHF; CDR3nt: TGTGCCAGCAGTTTTTTCCCCCCAGGGGCGAGCAATCAGCCCCAGCATTTT; abundance: .; d_gene: .; v_gene: TRBV27; j_gene: TRBJ1-5
CDR3aa: CASSQSGADRGPKETQYF; CDR3nt: TGTGCCAGCAGCCAAAGTGGCGCCGACAGGGGGCCGAAGGAGACCCAGTACTTC; abundance: once; d_gene: TRBD1; v_gene: TRBV16; j_gene: TRBJ2-5
CDR3aa: CASSRGAYNEQFF; CDR3nt: TGTGCCAGCAGCCGGGGCGCGTACAATGAGCAGTTCTTC; abundance: .; d_gene: .; v_gene: TRBV5-6; j_gene: TRBJ2-1
CDR3aa: CASFTTSGRAGGREQYF; CDR3nt: TGTGCCAGCTTCACAACAAGCGGGAGGGCTGGTGGCCGCGAGCAGTACTTC; abundance: .; d_gene: TRBD2; v_gene: TRBV18; j_gene: TRBJ2-7
CDR3aa: CASSPRTARIDYGYTF; CDR3nt: TGTGCCAGCAGTCCCCGGACAGCACGTATTGATTATGGCTACACCTTC; abundance: .; d_gene: .; v_gene: TRBV28; j_gene: TRBJ1-2
CDR3aa: CASSLFGNQPQHF; CDR3nt: TGTGCCAGCAGTTTATTCGGCAATCAGCCCCAGCATTTT; abundance: .; d_gene: .; v_gene: TRBV27; j_gene: TRBJ1-5
CDR3aa: CASSLLSTDTQYF; CDR3nt: TGTGCCAGCAGTTTACTTAGCACAGATACGCAGTATTTT; abundance: .; d_gene: .; v_gene: TRBV27; j_gene: TRBJ2-3
CDR3aa: CASSPDRGRFQPQHF; CDR3nt: TGCGCCAGCAGCCCGGACAGGGGGCGTTTTCAGCCCCAGCATTTT; abundance: .; d_gene: TRBD1; v_gene: TRBV5-1; j_gene: TRBJ1-5
CDR3aa: CASSDSFYEQYF; CDR3nt: TGTGCCAGCAGTGACAGTTTCTACGAGCAGTACTTC; abundance: .; d_gene: .; v_gene: TRBV25-1; j_gene: TRBJ2-7
CDR3aa: CASTEVAGGGSYEQYF; CDR3nt: TGTGCCAGTACCGAAGTAGCCGGGGGCGGCTCCTACGAGCAGTACTTC; abundance: .; d_gene: .; v_gene: TRBV19; j_gene: TRBJ2-7
CDR3aa: CASSLRTAKAF; CDR3nt: TGTGCCAGCAGCTTAAGGACCGCTAAAGCCTTC; abundance: once; d_gene: .; v_gene: TRBV5-8; j_gene: TRBJ1-2
CDR3aa: CASSPGSGRAGETQYF; CDR3nt: TGTGCCAGCAGCCCCGGTAGCGGGAGGGCCGGTGAGACCCAGTACTTC; abundance: .; d_gene: TRBD2; v_gene: TRBV7-8; j_gene: TRBJ2-5
CDR3aa: CASSIAQTDYEQYF; CDR3nt: TGTGCCAGTAGTATAGCCCAGACAGACTACGAGCAGTACTTC; abundance: .; d_gene: .; v_gene: TRBV19; j_gene: TRBJ2-7
CDR3aa: CASSLWYGGSQPQHF; CDR3nt: TGTGCCAGCAGTTTATGGTACGGGGGTAGTCAGCCCCAGCATTTT; abundance: .; d_gene: .; v_gene: TRBV28; j_gene: TRBJ1-5
CDR3aa: CASSSTNRIPGELFF; CDR3nt: TGTGCCAGCAGCTCCACCAACAGGATCCCCGGGGAGCTGTTTTTT; abundance: .; d_gene: .; v_gene: TRBV9; j_gene: TRBJ2-2
CDR3aa: CASSIGYEQYF; CDR3nt: TGTGCCAGTAGTATTGGCTACGAGCAGTACTTC; abundance: .; d_gene: .; v_gene: TRBV19; j_gene: TRBJ2-7
CDR3aa: CASSQVLARPYEQYF; CDR3nt: TGCGCCAGCAGCCAAGTCCTAGCGCGACCCTACGAGCAGTACTTC; abundance: .; d_gene: .; v_gene: TRBV4-1; j_gene: TRBJ2-7
CDR3aa: CASSVGSGVPYEQYF; CDR3nt: TGTGCCAGCAGCGTAGGATCGGGAGTCCCCTACGAGCAGTACTTC; abundance: .; d_gene: .; v_gene: TRBV9; j_gene: TRBJ2-7
CDR3aa: CASSFTPGQERESGNTIYF; CDR3nt: TGTGCCAGCAGCTTTACCCCGGGACAGGAAAGGGAATCTGGAAACACCATATATTTT; abundance: .; d_gene: TRBD1; v_gene: TRBV7-6; j_gene: TRBJ1-3
CDR3aa: CASSPIGNTGELFF; CDR3nt: TGTGCCAGCAGTCCCATAGGTAACACCGGGGAGCTGTTTTTT; abundance: once; d_gene: .; v_gene: TRBV6-5; j_gene: TRBJ2-2
CDR3aa: CASSLSMSPREQFF; CDR3nt: TGTGCCAGCAGTTTATCGATGAGCCCCAGGGAGCAGTTCTTC; abundance: .; d_gene: .; v_gene: TRBV27; j_gene: TRBJ2-1